Listed here are 21 T cell receptor beta chains from one sample, sequenced in a study of T cell changes during pregnancy in multiple sclerosis. Generated by immunoSEQ multiplex PCR, the TCRdb table keeps only in-frame clones and is missing some. The sample lists around 26,000 clones; roughly 90% were seen once. The input for sequencing was CD4+ T cells from peripheral blood mononuclear cells, taken in the first trimester of pregnancy. The receptors derive from a female donor in good health, enrolled as a control in a pregnancy study.

This clone appeared a single time. At one of its ends the junction is not consistent with the germline gene, which may arise from a read error. The chain is built from TRBV10-3 and TRBJ2-7, with 14 bases matching TRBD2. The CDR3 totals 17 residues. Germline CDR1 and CDR2: ENHRY and SYGVKD. The CDR3 region has the DNA TGTGCCATCAGAACCACCACCGGGACTAGCGGGAGTGTACGAGCTCTTTTC. Protein: CAIRTTTGTSGSVRALF.

The chain has TRBV4-3 and TRBJ2-3; D call uncertain. CDR3 length: 18 amino acids. The germline V gene has CDR1 LGHNA and CDR2 YSLEER. V shed 0 bases and J shed 0 bases, with 16 bases lying between them. CDR3 loop: CASSQESPAVASTDTQYF. In DNA form, the CDR3 reads TGCGCCAGCAGCCAAGAGTCTCCGGCGGTAGCTAGCACAGATACGCAGTATTTT.

The CDR3 nucleotides are TGCGCCAGCAGTGCGGGGACAGGGGACACCGGGGAGCTGTTTTTT. Protein product: CASSAGTGDTGELFF. The chain links TRBV10-1 to TRBJ2-2, with 10 nucleotides matching TRBD1. The CDR3 extends over 15 amino acids. V shed 4 bases and J 3 bases; nucleotides not matched to a gene: 2. Germline CDR1 reads WNHNN; CDR2 reads SYGVQD (reference sequence).

This sequence joins TRBV7-9 and TRBJ2-3; perhaps TRBD1 as D (5 bases). Germline lookup yields CDR1 SEHNR and CDR2 FQNEAQ (reference sequence). The CDR3 runs to 15 residues. V lost 2 bases, J lost 0 bases, and 9 bases lay in between. The CDR3 DNA sequence: TGTGCCAGCAGCTTAACCAGGGCTAGCACAGATACGCAGTATTTT. Protein: CASSLTRASTDTQYF.

The chain is built from TRBV2 and TRBJ2-7; D remains ambiguous. Germline CDR1 is SNHLY and CDR2 is FYNNEI. CDR3 length equals 11 residues. The V end lost 4 bases, the J end lost 7 bases, and 8 bases lay between the germline ends. In DNA form, the CDR3 reads TGTGCCAGCAGTGTCTTCGTGGAGCAGTACTTC. Protein: CASSVFVEQYF.

The J gene is TRBJ2-1, the V gene TRBV7-2; tentatively, D is TRBD2 (5 bases). V was cut by 5 bases and J by 0 bases, with 11 bases left in between. The CDR3 extends over 15 amino acids. Germline V gene data show CDR1 as SGHTA and CDR2 as FQGNSA. CDR3 sequence reads: CASSRTDPSYNEQFF. CDR3 bases: TGTGCCAGCAGCCGGACTGATCCCTCCTACAATGAGCAGTTCTTC.

This clone occurred once. The J gene is TRBJ2-2, the V gene TRBV7-9; TRBD2 agrees at 8 bases. The ends lost 5 bases at V and 2 bases at J; junction bases unmatched: 4. This CDR3 has 15 amino acids. The germline CDR1 and CDR2 sequences are SEHNR and FQNEAQ (reference sequence). The CDR3 spells CASSPWTSNTGELFF. The CDR3 nucleotides are TGTGCCAGCAGCCCATGGACTAGCAACACCGGGGAGCTGTTTTTT.

V is TRBV4-2 and J is TRBJ2-7; 8 bases are a match to TRBD2. The germline V gene encodes CDR1 LGHNA and CDR2 YNFKEQ. The CDR3 length is 16 residues. V trimming: 0 bases; J trimming: 3 bases; junction bases outside the gene matches: 7. DNA of the CDR3: TGTGCCAGCAGCCAAGAAATAGCGGGGTCAGACTACGAGCAGTACTTC. Protein product: CASSQEIAGSDYEQYF.

The V gene is TRBV5-1, the J gene TRBJ2-5; 7 bases line up with TRBD2. Per germline, CDR1 SGHRS and CDR2 YFSETQ. V lost 0 bases to trimming and J lost 2 bases; unmatched junction nucleotides: 4. The CDR3 length is 15 residues. The CDR3: CASSLVAGVQETQYF. In nucleotides, the CDR3 is TGCGCCAGCAGCTTGGTTGCGGGGGTTCAAGAGACCCAGTACTTC.

DNA of the CDR3: TGCGCCAGCAGCTTTTCTAACACAGATACGCAGTATTTT. This codes for CASSFSNTDTQYF. The chain couples TRBV5-1 to TRBJ2-3; D remains unclear. The CDR3 loop spans 13 amino acids. Germline V gene lookup returns CDR1 SGHRS and CDR2 YFSETQ. The germline V and J ends were trimmed by 2 bases and 2 bases, with 6 bases remaining between them.

The rearrangement uses TRBV21-1 and TRBJ2-2; the table's D call TRBD2 went unverified against the DNA. TRBV21-1 is tagged as a pseudogene. This CDR3 is built from 14 residues. In nucleotides, the CDR3 is TGTACCAGCAGCCTAGCGGGAGATAGCGGGGAGCTGTTTTTT. It yields the protein CTSSLAGDSGELFF.

In this sample, this clone turned up once. The chain combines TRBV7-8 with TRBJ2-3, with unresolved D. The CDR3 runs to 12 residues. V lost 5 bases and J 2 bases, leaving 5 bases between the germline ends. Germline-derived CDR1 and CDR2 are SGHVS and FQNEAQ. CDR3 residues: CASSPNTDTQYF. In DNA form, the CDR3 reads TGTGCCAGCAGCCCTAACACAGATACGCAGTATTTT.

V is TRBV6-6 and J is TRBJ1-5; 9 bases are a match to TRBD1. V shed 6 bases and J 4 bases; nucleotides not matched to a gene: 4. This CDR3 is 14 amino acids long. Germline lookup yields CDR1 MNHNY and CDR2 SVGAGI (reference sequence). The CDR3 region has the DNA TGTGCCAGCAGGGAGGACAGGGGTAATCAGCCCCAGCATTTT. As protein: CASREDRGNQPQHF.

Comments on this clone: One junction end does not reproduce the germline sequence, and a read error may be involved. V is TRBV7-7 and J is TRBJ2-5; D gene uncertain. CDR3 length: 12 residues. CDR1 is SSHAT and CDR2 is FNYEAQ in the germline V gene (reference sequence). The CDR3: CASSPDQETQYF. The CDR3 DNA reads as TGTGCTAGCAGCCCCGACCAAGAGACCCAGTACTTC.

The chain has TRBV5-1 and TRBJ2-7, with D perhaps TRBD1 (6 bases). Trimming pared 0 bases from V and 0 bases from J, leaving 7 bases between. The V gene's germline CDR1 is SGHRS and CDR2 YFSETQ. This CDR3 region has 14 residues. The DNA of the CDR3 is TGCGCCAGCAGCTTGGGGGACAACTCCTACGAGCAGTACTTC. This codes for CASSLGDNSYEQYF.

This clone occurred once. The V call is TRBV29-1, the J call TRBJ2-5; a weak D match, TRBD2 (6 bases). The CDR3 extends over 14 amino acids. V was trimmed by 7 bases and J by 4 bases, leaving 19 bases between them. Germline V gene lookup returns CDR1 SQVTM and CDR2 ANQGSEA. CDR3 in amino acids: CSARGLGRSETQYF. CDR3 sequence (DNA): TGCAGCGCCCGGGGGTTGGGGCGGTCAGAGACCCAGTACTTC. The full variable domain, in which reference TRBV29-1 and TRBJ2-5 provide the parts outside the CDR3, is SAVISQKPSRDICQRGTSLTIQCQVDSQVTMMFWYRQQPGQSLTLIATANQGSEATYESGFVIDKFPISRPNLTFSTLTVSNMSPEDSSIYLCSARGLGRSETQYFGPGTRLLVL.

The chain joins TRBV6-1 to TRBJ1-6; D remains unclear. Germline V gene lookup returns CDR1 MNHNS and CDR2 SASEGT. The CDR3 is 14 residues long. Trimming stripped 10 bases from V and 1 base from J, with 11 bases between. The CDR3 sequence: CAIGRSSYNSPLHF. The CDR3 DNA reads TGTGCCATTGGTAGGAGTTCCTATAATTCACCCCTCCACTTT.

The V and J genes are TRBV5-6 and TRBJ1-4; 9 positions match TRBD1. With 4 bases clipped from V and 6 bases from J, the junction kept 7 bases outside the gene matches. In germline, CDR1 is SGHDT, CDR2 YYEEEE. The CDR3 sequence is 15 residues long. CDR3 protein: CASSGGTGLDEKLFF. CDR3 nucleotides: TGTGCCAGCAGCGGCGGGACAGGGCTCGATGAAAAACTGTTTTTT.

The rearrangement uses TRBV7-7 and TRBJ1-4; possible D gene TRBD1, 5 bases. The CDR3 loop spans 15 amino acids. CDR1 is SSHAT and CDR2 is FNYEAQ in the germline V gene (reference sequence). The CDR3 DNA sequence: TGTACTAGCAGCTTGGGGACTTCAACTAATGAAAAACTGTTTTTT. Translation gives CTSSLGTSTNEKLFF. Using reference TRBV7-7 and TRBJ1-4 for the parts outside the CDR3, the full variable domain is GAGVSQSPRYKVTKRGQDVTLRCDPISSHATLYWYQQALGQGPEFLTYFNYEAQPDKSGLPSDRFSAERPEGSISTLTIQRTEQRDSAMYRCTSSLGTSTNEKLFFGSGTQLSVL.

In its sample, this clone was seen a few times. The rearrangement uses TRBV6-5 and TRBJ1-2; 7 bases line up with TRBD1. The junction had 6 bases not matched to a gene; V was cut back by 7 bases and J by 4 bases. CDR1 is MNHEY and CDR2 is SVGAGI in the germline V gene. This CDR3 is built from 13 residues. CDR3 residues: CASTNTGAYGYTF. The CDR3 coding sequence is TGTGCCAGCACCAATACAGGGGCCTATGGCTACACCTTC.

This clone appeared once. The rearrangement uses TRBV19 and TRBJ1-5; D gene unclear. The CDR3 is made up of 13 amino acids. Looked up from germline, CDR1 is LNHDA and CDR2 is SQIVND (reference sequence). V lost 3 bases and J lost 4, with 7 bases in between. DNA for the CDR3: TGTGCCAGTAGTATCCCACAGAATCAGCCCCAGCATTTT. It codes for CASSIPQNQPQHF.